This record looks at one T cell receptor beta chain sequence and its context. These data originate in a study of blood T cell repertoires in COVID-19. Clones were read by immunoSEQ multiplex PCR, and TCRdb kept only the in-frame ones, dropping some. This sample carries around 150,000 clones, almost 85% of them seen once, and the ten largest clones take approximately 9.9%. The V and J ends lost 2 bases and 11 bases respectively, with 14 bases between them. The germline gives CDR1 KGHDR, CDR2 SFDVKD. The CDR3 runs 13 residues. The sequencing input was PBMCs or T cells enriched from blood (not recorded which). The TCR originated in a man between 45 and 60 years old who had recovered from COVID-19. This chain links TRBV24-1 with TRBJ1-1, with D possibly being TRBD1 (5 bases). CDR3 in amino acids: CATSDSGGRVAFF. In DNA, the CDR3 is TGTGCCACCAGTGATTCGGGAGGCAGGGTTGCTTTCTTT.